This T cell receptor (beta chain) was obtained from a study of cytomegalovirus exposure and HLA in healthy donors. Germline loops: CDR1 LNHNV, CDR2 YYDKDF (reference sequence). V gave up 0 bases and J gave up 7 bases, with 25 bases separating them. The CDR3 is 19 residues long. Study-level findings and limits: Across all donors, roughly uniform sequencing depth was an assumption of the presence/absence analyses. There were fewer than 200 TCR beta chains listed as cytomegalovirus-associated.

In the PCR, 60 Vbeta and 13 Jbeta primers were used. This table comes from immunoSEQ multiplex PCR, and its TCRdb copy is limited to in-frame clones, with some not included. The sample carries roughly 150,000 clones, 80% recorded once. There are a few counts of this clone. Its antigen is currently unknown. Material for sequencing was PBMCs. The receptor was derived from a man aged 25 to 45 in good health. The chain links TRBV15 to TRBJ1-5; D gene unclear. CDR3 region: CATSRDESGSWVSSQPQHF. CDR3 coding DNA: TGTGCCACCAGCAGAGATGAGAGCGGCAGTTGGGTTTCAAGCCAGCCCCAGCATTTT.